This T cell receptor beta chain was sequenced for a study of T cell repertoires in cytomegalovirus infection. In the study overall: Epitope selection comprised recently identified HLA-C-restricted CMV epitopes and well-studied HLA-B-restricted CMV epitopes. In public TCR beta signatures, there were indications of both CMV infection and matching HLA type. The study's findings and limits: HLA-C-restricted CMV clonotypes gave the most frequent clonotype in two of eight donors.

MiXCR, run by TCRdb on the reads, gives a single entry per CDR3 protein. Among approximately 1,000,000 distinct CDR3 sequences listed, around 29% were seen once. There are a few counts of this clonotype. The antigen remains unidentified. Trimming stripped 5 bases from V and 2 bases from J, with 24 bases between. CDR1 and CDR2 (germline): MDHEN, SYDVKM. The CDR3 runs 19 residues. Sequenced here: cultured CD8+ T cells from PBMCs, sampled from culture after CMV antigen stimulation. The V gene is TRBV28, the J gene TRBJ2-2; D is possibly TRBD1 (6 bases). The source is a human donor in good health (CMV status not recorded). Some clones in this sample may be carry-over from other donors' samples. For the CDR3, the DNA is TGTGCCAGCAGTCCCCGACCCATGGACAGACGCCTCAACACCGGGGAGCTGTTTTTT. Protein product: CASSPRPMDRRLNTGELFF.